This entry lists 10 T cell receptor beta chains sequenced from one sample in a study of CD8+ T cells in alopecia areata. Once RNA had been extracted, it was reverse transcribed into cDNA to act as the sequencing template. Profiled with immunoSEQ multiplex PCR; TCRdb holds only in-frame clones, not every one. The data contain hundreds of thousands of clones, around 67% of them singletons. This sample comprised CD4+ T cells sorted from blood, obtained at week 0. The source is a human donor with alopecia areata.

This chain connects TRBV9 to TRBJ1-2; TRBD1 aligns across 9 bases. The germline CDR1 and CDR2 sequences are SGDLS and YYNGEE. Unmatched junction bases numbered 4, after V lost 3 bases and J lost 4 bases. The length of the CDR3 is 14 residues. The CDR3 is CASSGTGGFYGYTF. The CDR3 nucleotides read TGTGCCAGCAGCGGTACAGGGGGCTTCTATGGCTACACCTTC.

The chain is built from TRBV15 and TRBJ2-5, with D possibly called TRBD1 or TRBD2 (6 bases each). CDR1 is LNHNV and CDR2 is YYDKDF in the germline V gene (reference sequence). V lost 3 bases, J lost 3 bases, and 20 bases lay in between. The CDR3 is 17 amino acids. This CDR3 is CATSRLGRGQTEETQYF. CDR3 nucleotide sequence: TGTGCCACCAGCAGGCTTGGGCGGGGACAAACCGAAGAGACCCAGTACTTC.

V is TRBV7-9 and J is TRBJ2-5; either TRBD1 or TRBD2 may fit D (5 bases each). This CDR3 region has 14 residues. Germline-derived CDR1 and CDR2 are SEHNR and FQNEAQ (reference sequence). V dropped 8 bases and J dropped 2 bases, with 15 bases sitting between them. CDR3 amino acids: CASSGRQLQETQYF. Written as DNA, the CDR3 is TGTGCCAGCTCTGGGAGACAGCTTCAAGAGACCCAGTACTTC.

The CDR3 protein is CASSPPWSGGGYTF. The CDR3 region has the DNA TGTGCCAGCTCACCACCTTGGTCCGGAGGTGGCTACACCTTC. The chain links TRBV18 to TRBJ1-2; no definite D call. V was cut by 0 bases and J by 7 bases, with 12 bases left in between. This CDR3 contains 14 residues. The germline gives CDR1 KGHSH, CDR2 LQKENI.

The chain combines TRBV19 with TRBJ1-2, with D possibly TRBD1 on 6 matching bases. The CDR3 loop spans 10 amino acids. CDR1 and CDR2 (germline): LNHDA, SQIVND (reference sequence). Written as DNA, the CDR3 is TGTGGTTCGGGGGCGAACGGCTACACCTTC. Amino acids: CGSGANGYTF.

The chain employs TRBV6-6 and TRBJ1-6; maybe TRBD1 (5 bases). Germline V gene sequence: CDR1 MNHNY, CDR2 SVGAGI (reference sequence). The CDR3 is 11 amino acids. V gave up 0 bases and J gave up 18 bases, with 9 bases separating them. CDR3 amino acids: CASSYSGPAHF. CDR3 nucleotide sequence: TGTGCCAGCAGTTACTCGGGGCCGGCCCACTTT.

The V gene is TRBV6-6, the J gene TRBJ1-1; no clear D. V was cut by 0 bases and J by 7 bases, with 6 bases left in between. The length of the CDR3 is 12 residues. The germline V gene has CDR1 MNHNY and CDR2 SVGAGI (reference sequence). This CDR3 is CASSYSGYEAFF. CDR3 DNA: TGTGCCAGCAGTTACTCGGGTTATGAAGCTTTCTTT.

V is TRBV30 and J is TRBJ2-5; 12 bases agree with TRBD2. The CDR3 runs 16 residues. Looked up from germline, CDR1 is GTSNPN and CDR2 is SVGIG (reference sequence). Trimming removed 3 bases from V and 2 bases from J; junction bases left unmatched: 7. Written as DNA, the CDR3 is TGTGCCTGGAGCGCCCTAGCGGGGGGGACTCAAGAGACCCAGTACTTC. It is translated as CAWSALAGGTQETQYF.

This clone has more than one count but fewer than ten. The CDR3 nucleotides are TGCAGTGCTAGTTGGGACTATGGCTACACCTTC. It specifies CSASWDYGYTF. This sequence joins TRBV20-1 and TRBJ1-2, with D unclear. Germline V gene data show CDR1 as DFQATT and CDR2 as SNEGSKA (reference sequence). The CDR3 runs to 11 residues. V was cut by 3 bases and J by 3 bases, with 5 bases left in between.

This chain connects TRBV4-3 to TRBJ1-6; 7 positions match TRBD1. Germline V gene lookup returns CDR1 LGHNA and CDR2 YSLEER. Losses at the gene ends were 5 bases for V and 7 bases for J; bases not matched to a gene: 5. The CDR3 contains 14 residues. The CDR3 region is CASSKGQVNSPLHF. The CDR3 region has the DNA TGCGCCAGCAGCAAAGGACAGGTGAATTCACCCCTCCACTTT.